This T cell receptor (beta chain) was recovered during a study of Ad26.COV2.S vaccination and SARS-CoV-2 variants. Study in general: Once, or twice with 56 days between doses, Ad26.COV2.S was given intramuscularly. Findings and limits, study-wide: People who got the vaccine or the placebo had similar non-spike TCR breadth.

Data came from immunoSEQ multiplex PCR; TCRdb stores just in-frame clones and leaves some out. Seen here are some 250,000 clones, 88% observed once, and the top ten hold about 10%. V shed 9 bases, J shed 0 bases, and the junction held 10 bases outside the gene matches. Germline CDR1 is ENHRY and CDR2 is SYGVKD. The CDR3 length is 16 residues. Of note for this clone: Antigen unknown.

Treatment meaning: around 19 received Ad26.COV2.S at low or high dose, single or two shots; 5 received placebo; per-sample allocation not given. Sampling took place 63 days after the first vaccine or placebo injection. In Boston, an adult donor aged 18-55 years took part. The chain combines TRBV10-3 with TRBJ2-1; 8 bases map to TRBD2. The sequence was collected from a person aged 18-60 years who received the Ad26.COV2.S COVID-19 vaccine or a placebo. The sequencing used peripheral blood, collected in a trial of Ad26.COV2.S vaccine versus placebo. The CDR3 nucleotides read TGTGCCATTAATAGTAAGCGGGGGAGCTCCTACAATGAGCAGTTCTTC. Translation: CAINSKRGSSYNEQFF.